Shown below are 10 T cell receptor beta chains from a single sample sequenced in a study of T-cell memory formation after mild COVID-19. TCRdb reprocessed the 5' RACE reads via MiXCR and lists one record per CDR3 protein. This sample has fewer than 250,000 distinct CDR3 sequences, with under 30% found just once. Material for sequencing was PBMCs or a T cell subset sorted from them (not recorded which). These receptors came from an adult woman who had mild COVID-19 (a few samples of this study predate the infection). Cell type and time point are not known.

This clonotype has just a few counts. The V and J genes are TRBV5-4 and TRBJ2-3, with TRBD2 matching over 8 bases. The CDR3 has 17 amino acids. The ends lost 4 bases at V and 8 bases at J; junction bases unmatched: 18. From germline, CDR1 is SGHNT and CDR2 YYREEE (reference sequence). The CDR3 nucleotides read TGTGCCAGCAGCCGCACCGACGGGGGGGAGCGACGGGGTACGCAGTATTTT. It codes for CASSRTDGGERRGTQYF.

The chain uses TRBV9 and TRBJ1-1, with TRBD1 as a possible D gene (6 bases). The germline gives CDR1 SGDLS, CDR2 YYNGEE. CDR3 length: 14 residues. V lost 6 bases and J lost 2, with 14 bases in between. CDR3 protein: CASTTGGGNTEAFF. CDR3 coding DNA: TGTGCCAGCACCACGGGGGGGGGCAACACTGAAGCTTTCTTT.

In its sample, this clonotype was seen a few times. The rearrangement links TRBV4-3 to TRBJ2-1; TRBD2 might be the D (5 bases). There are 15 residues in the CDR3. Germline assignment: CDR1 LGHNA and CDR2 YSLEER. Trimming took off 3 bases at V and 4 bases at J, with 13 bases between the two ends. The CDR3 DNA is TGCGCCAGCAGCCAGCTCCAGGACTCTTACAATGAGCAGTTCTTC. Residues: CASSQLQDSYNEQFF.

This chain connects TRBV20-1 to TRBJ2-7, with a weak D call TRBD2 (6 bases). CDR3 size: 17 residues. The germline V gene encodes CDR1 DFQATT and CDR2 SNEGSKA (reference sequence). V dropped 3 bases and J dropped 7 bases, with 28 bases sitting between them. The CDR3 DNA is TGCAGTGCTAGTTCCCCACTAGCACCCCTGGCTACCGGGGAGCAGTACTTC. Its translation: CSASSPLAPLATGEQYF.

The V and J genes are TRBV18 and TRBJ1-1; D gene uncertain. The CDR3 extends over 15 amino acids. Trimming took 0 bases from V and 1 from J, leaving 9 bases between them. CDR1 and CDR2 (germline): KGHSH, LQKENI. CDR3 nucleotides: TGTGCCAGCTCACCACCGAGGGTAGGGAACACTGAAGCTTTCTTT. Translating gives CASSPPRVGNTEAFF.

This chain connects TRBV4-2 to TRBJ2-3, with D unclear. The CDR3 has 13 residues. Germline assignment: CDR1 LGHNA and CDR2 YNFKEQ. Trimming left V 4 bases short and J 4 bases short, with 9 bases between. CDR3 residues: CASSPLSADTQYF. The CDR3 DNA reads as TGTGCCAGCAGCCCCTTATCAGCAGATACGCAGTATTTT.

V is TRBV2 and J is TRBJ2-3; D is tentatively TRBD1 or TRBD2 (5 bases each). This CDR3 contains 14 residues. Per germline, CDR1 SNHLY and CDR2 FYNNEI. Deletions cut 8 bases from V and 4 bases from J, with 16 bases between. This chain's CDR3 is CASHKLPGPDTQYF. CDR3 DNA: TGTGCCAGCCACAAACTACCGGGGCCAGATACGCAGTATTTT.

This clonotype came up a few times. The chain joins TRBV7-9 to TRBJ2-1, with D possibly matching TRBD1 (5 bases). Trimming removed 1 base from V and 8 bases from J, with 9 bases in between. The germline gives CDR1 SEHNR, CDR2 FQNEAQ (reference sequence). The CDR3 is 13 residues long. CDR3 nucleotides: TGTGCCAGCAGCTTAGAGGGGTGGCATGAGCAGTTCTTC. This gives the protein CASSLEGWHEQFF.

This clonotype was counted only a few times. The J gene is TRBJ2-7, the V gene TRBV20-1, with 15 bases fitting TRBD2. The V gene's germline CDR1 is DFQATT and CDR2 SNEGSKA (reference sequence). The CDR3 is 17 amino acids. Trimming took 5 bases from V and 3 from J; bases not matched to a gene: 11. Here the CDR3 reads CSAQATGTSGGIYEQYF. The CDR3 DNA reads TGCAGTGCTCAGGCTACCGGGACTAGCGGGGGGATCTACGAGCAGTACTTC.

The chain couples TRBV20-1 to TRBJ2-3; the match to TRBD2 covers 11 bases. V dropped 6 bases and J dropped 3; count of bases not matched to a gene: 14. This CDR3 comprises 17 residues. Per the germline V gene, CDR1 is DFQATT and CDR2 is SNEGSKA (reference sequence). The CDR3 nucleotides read TGCAGTGCCAGAAAGCCTAGCGGGAGGTCCGGAACAGATACGCAGTATTTT. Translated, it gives CSARKPSGRSGTDTQYF.